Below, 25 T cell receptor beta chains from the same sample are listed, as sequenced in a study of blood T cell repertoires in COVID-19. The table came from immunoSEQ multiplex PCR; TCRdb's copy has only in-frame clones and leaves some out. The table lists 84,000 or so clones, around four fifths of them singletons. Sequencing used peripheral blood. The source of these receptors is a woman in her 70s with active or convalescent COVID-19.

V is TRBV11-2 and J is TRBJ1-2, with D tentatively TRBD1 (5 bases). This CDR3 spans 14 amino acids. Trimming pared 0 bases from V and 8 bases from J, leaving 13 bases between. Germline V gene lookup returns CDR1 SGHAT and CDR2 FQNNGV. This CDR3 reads CASSLDLAREGYTF. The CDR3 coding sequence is TGTGCCAGCAGCTTAGATCTTGCCAGGGAAGGCTACACCTTC.

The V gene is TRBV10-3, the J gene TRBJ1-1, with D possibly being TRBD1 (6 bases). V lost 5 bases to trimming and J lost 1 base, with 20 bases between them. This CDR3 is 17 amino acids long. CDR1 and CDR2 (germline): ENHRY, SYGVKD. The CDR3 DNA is TGTGCCATCAGTCTAAGCCCCCTCGGACAGACGAACACTGAAGCTTTCTTT. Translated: CAISLSPLGQTNTEAFF.

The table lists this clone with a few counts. CDR3 sequence reads: CASSRAIGGFWGGRNSPLHF. The DNA of the CDR3 is TGTGCCAGCAGCCGTGCAATCGGGGGTTTTTGGGGTGGTAGGAATTCACCCCTCCACTTT. This chain joins TRBV5-4 and TRBJ1-6; D is perhaps TRBD1 (5 bases). With 4 bases removed from V and 7 bases from J, the gap between germline ends came to 30 bases. Per germline, CDR1 SGHNT and CDR2 YYREEE (reference sequence). The CDR3 runs to 20 residues.

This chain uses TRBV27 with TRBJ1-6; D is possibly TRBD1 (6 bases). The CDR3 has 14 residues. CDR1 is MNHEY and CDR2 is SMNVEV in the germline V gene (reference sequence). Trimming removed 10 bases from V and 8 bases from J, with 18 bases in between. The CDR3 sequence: CATKTGGVYSPLHF. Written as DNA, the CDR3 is TGTGCCACGAAAACTGGGGGCGTATATTCACCCCTCCACTTT.

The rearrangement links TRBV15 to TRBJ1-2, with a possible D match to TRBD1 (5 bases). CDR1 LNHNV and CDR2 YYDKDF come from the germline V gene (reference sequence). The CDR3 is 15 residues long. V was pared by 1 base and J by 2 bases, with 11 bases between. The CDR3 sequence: CATSRGGGGNYGYTF. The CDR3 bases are TGTGCCACCAGCAGAGGTGGGGGGGGGAACTATGGCTACACCTTC.

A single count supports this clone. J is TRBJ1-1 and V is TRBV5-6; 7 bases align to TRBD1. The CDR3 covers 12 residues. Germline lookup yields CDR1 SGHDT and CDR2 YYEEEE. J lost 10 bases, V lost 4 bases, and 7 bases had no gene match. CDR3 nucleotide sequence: TGTGCCAGCAGCGTGCCGGCAGGGGGAGCTTTCTTT. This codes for CASSVPAGGAFF.

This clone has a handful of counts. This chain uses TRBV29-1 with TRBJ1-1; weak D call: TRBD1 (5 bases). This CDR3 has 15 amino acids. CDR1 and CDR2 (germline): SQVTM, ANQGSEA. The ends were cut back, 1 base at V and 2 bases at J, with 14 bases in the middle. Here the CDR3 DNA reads TGCAGCGTTGAAGCATTTGGGGGACTAAACACTGAAGCTTTCTTT. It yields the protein CSVEAFGGLNTEAFF.

This CDR3 reads CASSLRAQEETQYF. CDR3 nucleotide sequence: TGCGCCAGCAGCCTGAGGGCGCAGGAAGAGACCCAGTACTTC. V is TRBV5-1 and J is TRBJ2-5; D may be TRBD2 (5 bases). Germline CDR1 reads SGHRS; CDR2 reads YFSETQ. V was trimmed by 4 bases and J by 3 bases, leaving 13 bases between them. The CDR3 loop spans 14 amino acids.

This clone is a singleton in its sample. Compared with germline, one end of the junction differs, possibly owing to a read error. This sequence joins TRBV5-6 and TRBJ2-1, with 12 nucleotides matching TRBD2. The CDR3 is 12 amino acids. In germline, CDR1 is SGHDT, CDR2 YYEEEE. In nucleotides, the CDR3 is TGTGCCAGCAGACCAAGGACTAGCGGGGAAGTCTTC. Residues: CASRPRTSGEVF.

This CDR3 reads CASSYSGPERGGEQYF. In DNA, the CDR3 is TGTGCCAGCAGTTACTCGGGGCCGGAGCGGGGCGGGGAGCAGTACTTC. The rearrangement links TRBV6-6 to TRBJ2-7, with 7 bases lining up with TRBD2. The V gene end was trimmed by 0 bases and the J gene end by 7 bases; junction bases not matched to a gene: 12. From germline, CDR1 is MNHNY and CDR2 SVGAGI (reference sequence). The CDR3 length is 16 residues.

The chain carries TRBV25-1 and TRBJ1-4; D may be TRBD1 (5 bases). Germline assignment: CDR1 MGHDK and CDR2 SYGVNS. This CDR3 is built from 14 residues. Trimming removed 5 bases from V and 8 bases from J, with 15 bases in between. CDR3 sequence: CASSTDRLREKLFF. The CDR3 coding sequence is TGTGCCAGCAGTACCGACAGACTTAGGGAAAAACTGTTTTTT.

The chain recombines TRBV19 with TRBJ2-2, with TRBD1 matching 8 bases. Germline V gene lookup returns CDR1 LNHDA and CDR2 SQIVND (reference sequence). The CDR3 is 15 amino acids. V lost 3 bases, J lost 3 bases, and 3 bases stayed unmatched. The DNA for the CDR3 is TGTGCCAGTAGTATTAACAGGGGGGACACCGGGGAGCTGTTTTTT. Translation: CASSINRGDTGELFF.

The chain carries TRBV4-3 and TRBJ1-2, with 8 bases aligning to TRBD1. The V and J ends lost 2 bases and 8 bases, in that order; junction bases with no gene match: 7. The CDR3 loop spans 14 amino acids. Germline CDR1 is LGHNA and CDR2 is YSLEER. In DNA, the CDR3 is TGCGCCAGCAGCCAACCCGGGACAGGTGGAGGCTACACCTTC. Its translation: CASSQPGTGGGYTF.

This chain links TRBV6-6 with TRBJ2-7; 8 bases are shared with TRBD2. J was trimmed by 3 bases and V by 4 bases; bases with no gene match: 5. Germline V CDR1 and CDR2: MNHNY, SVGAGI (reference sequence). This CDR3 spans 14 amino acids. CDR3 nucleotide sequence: TGTGCCAGCAGTTTAACTAGCGGAAGCTACGAGCAGTACTTC. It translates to CASSLTSGSYEQYF.

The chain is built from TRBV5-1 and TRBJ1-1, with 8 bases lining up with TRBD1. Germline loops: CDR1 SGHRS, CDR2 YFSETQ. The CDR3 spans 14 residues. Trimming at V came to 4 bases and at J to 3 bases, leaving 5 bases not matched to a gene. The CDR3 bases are TGCGCCAGCAGCCCGGGGACAGGACACACTGAAGCTTTCTTT. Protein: CASSPGTGHTEAFF.

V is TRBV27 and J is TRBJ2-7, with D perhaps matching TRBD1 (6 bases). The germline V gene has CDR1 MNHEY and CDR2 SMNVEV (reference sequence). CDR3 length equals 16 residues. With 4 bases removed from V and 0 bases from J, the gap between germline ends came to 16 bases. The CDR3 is CASSSYWTANSYEQYF. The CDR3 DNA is TGTGCCAGCAGTTCATATTGGACAGCAAACTCCTACGAGCAGTACTTC.

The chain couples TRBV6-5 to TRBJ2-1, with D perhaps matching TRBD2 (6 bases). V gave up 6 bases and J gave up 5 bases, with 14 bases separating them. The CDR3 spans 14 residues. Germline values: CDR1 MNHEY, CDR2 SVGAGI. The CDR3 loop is CASRGAGANNEQFF. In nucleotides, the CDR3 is TGTGCCAGCAGGGGAGCGGGTGCCAACAATGAGCAGTTCTTC.

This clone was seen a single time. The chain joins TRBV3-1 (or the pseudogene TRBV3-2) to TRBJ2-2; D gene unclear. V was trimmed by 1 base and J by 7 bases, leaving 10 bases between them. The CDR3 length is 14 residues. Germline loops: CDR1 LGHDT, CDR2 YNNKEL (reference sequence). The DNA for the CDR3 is TGTGCCAGCAGCCAAGTCCACCAGGACGGGGAGCTGTTTTTT. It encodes CASSQVHQDGELFF.

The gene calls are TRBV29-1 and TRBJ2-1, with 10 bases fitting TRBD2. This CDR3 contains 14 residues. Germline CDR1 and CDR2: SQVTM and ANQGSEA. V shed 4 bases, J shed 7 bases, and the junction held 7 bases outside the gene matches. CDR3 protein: CSVVGTSVSNEQFF. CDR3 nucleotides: TGCAGCGTTGTTGGGACTAGCGTTAGTAATGAGCAGTTCTTC.

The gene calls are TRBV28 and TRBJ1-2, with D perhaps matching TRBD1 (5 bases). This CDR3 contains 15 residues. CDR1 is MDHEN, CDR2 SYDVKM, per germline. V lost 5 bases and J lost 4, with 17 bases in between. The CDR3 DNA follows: TGTGCCAGCAGTCGTTCTGGCAGGGCTTTCTATGGCTACACCTTC. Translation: CASSRSGRAFYGYTF.

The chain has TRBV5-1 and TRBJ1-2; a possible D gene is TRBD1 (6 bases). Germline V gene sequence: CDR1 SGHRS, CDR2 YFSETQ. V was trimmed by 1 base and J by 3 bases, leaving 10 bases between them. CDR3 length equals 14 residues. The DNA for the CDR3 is TGCGCCAGCAGCTTGTCAGGGGATGACTATGGCTACACCTTC. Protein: CASSLSGDDYGYTF.

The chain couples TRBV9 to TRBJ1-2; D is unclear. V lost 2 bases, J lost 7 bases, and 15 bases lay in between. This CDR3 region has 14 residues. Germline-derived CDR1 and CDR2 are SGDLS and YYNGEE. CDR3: CASSVTYSIGGYTF. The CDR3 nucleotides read TGTGCCAGCAGCGTCACGTACTCTATCGGTGGCTACACCTTC.

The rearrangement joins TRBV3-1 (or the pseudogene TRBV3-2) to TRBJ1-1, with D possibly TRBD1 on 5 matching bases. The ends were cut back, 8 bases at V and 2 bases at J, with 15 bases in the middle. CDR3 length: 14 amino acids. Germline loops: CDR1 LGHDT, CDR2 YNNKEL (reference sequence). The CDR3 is CASGRGGSNTEAFF. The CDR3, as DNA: TGTGCCAGCGGGAGGGGAGGCTCCAACACTGAAGCTTTCTTT.

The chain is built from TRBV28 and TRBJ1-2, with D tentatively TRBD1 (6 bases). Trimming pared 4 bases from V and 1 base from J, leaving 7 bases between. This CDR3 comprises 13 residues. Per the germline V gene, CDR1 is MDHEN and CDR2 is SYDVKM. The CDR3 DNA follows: TGTGCCAGCAGTTCCAGGGGTAACTATGGCTACACCTTC. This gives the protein CASSSRGNYGYTF.

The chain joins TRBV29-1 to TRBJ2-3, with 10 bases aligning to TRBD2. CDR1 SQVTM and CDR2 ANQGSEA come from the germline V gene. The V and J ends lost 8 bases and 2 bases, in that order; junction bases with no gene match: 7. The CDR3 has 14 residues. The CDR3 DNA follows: TGCAGCACTGATAGCGGGGGGACCACAGATACGCAGTATTTT. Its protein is CSTDSGGTTDTQYF.